The rows below give T cell receptor beta chains drawn from one sample of a study of T-cell reconstitution after alpha-beta-depleted transplantation in children. Each CDR3 protein is one row after TCRdb ran MiXCR on the PCR reads. The sample carries approximately 190,000 distinct CDR3 sequences, roughly 6.5% recorded once. The source material was PBMCs, sampled before TCRalphabeta/CD19-depleted stem cell transplant. Receptor source: a girl younger than two with combined immunodeficiency, due to receive a stem cell transplant. Each CDR3 is given with its conserved first and last residue. The order of the fields is V gene, J gene, D gene, clone size, CDR3 protein, CDR3 DNA. The D gene is left open where the match is weak. Some rows mark clone size as missing; the rest say once, few, many or name a class of expanded clone.

TRBV7-9	TRBJ2-1	.	many	CASSLVPGPYDDNEQFF	TGTGCCAGCAGCTTAGTACCCGGCCCATATGATGACAATGAGCAGTTCTTC
TRBV10-3	TRBJ1-2	.	many	CAISEPLQAYGYTF	TGTGCCATCAGTGAGCCGTTACAGGCCTATGGCTACACCTTC
TRBV29-1	TRBJ2-7	.	few	CSVKEPSSYEQYF	TGCAGCGTTAAGGAGCCAAGCTCCTACGAGCAGTACTTC
TRBV19	TRBJ2-1	.	many	CATVGESSYNEQFF	TGTGCCACCGTCGGGGAAAGCTCCTACAATGAGCAGTTCTTC
TRBV5-1	TRBJ1-2	TRBD1	.	CASSLWGQNEINYGYTF	TGCGCCAGCAGCTTGTGGGGACAGAATGAAATTAACTATGGCTACACCTTC
TRBV7-6	TRBJ2-1	TRBD2	.	CASGAGGRGLNEQFF	TGTGCCAGCGGCGCGGGGGGGCGAGGGTTGAATGAGCAGTTCTTC
TRBV10-3	TRBJ1-5	TRBD1	many	CAIGRTGDGNNQPQHF	TGTGCCATCGGGAGGACAGGGGATGGAAACAATCAGCCCCAGCATTTT
TRBV25-1	TRBJ2-2	.	many	CASSEFTSTGELFF	TGTGCCAGCAGTGAATTCACCAGCACCGGGGAGCTGTTTTTT
TRBV7-2	TRBJ2-7	.	few	CASSLSRGLAKGYEQYF	TGTGCCAGCAGCTTATCCCGGGGGCTAGCGAAGGGCTACGAGCAGTACTTC
TRBV14	TRBJ2-2	.	many	CASSFRPLTGELFF	TGTGCCAGCAGCTTCCGACCCCTCACCGGGGAGCTGTTTTTT
TRBV29-1	TRBJ2-4	.	many	CSVPGAKNIQYF	TGCAGCGTACCGGGGGCTAAAAACATTCAGTACTTC
TRBV5-6	TRBJ2-1	TRBD2	.	CASTPLGTGGYNEQFF	TGTGCCAGCACCCCCCTTGGGACGGGGGGCTACAATGAGCAGTTCTTC
TRBV20-1	TRBJ2-1	TRBD2	.	CSARDLEGAGLAGFNEQFF	TGCAGTGCTAGAGATTTGGAAGGAGCCGGACTAGCGGGATTCAATGAGCAGTTCTTC
TRBV29-1	TRBJ2-1	TRBD2	few	CSVPTSGSRRQFF	TGCAGCGTTCCAACTAGCGGGAGCCGAAGGCAGTTCTTC
TRBV29-1	TRBJ2-7	TRBD2	many	CSVLGTSGYSYEQYF	TGCAGCGTTCTTGGGACTAGCGGGTATTCCTACGAGCAGTACTTC
TRBV12-3/TRBV12-4	TRBJ2-5	.	many	CASREQSRETQYF	TGTGCCAGCAGGGAACAATCGAGGGAGACCCAGTACTTC
TRBV2	TRBJ2-7	TRBD1	many	CASTLGQGSEQYF	TGTGCCAGCACCCTGGGACAGGGGAGCGAGCAGTACTTC
TRBV20-1	TRBJ2-7	TRBD2	.	CSARDWLAGVVGYEQYF	TGCAGTGCTAGAGATTGGCTAGCGGGAGTTGTGGGATACGAGCAGTACTTC
TRBV12-5	TRBJ2-1	TRBD2	many	CASGLEAGVGLYYEQFF	TGTGCTAGTGGTTTAGAGGCGGGAGTGGGGCTATACTATGAGCAGTTCTTC
TRBV27	TRBJ2-1	.	many	CASSFWTAISYNEQFF	TGTGCCAGCAGTTTTTGGACAGCCATCTCCTACAATGAGCAGTTCTTC
TRBV5-5	TRBJ1-1	.	.	CASSLSPWGFTEAFF	TGTGCCAGCAGCCTCAGTCCTTGGGGGTTCACTGAAGCTTTCTTT
TRBV3-1	TRBJ2-2	.	many	CASSQRTPNSGELFF	TGTGCCAGCAGCCAAAGGACTCCCAATAGCGGGGAGCTGTTTTTT
TRBV12-3/TRBV12-4	TRBJ1-2	.	.	CASSPIDRNGYTF	TGTGCCAGCAGTCCTATTGACAGGAACGGCTACACCTTC
TRBV6-1	TRBJ2-3	.	many	CASSEPLIRGPRADTQYF	TGTGCCAGCAGTGAACCCCTAATCAGGGGCCCGAGAGCAGATACGCAGTATTTT
TRBV28	TRBJ2-1	TRBD2	few	CASSWGVSGIVYEQFF	TGTGCCAGCAGTTGGGGGGTTAGCGGGATAGTCTATGAGCAGTTCTTC
TRBV20-1	TRBJ1-1	.	many	CSAGGGSEAFF	TGCAGTGCTGGGGGGGGCTCTGAAGCTTTCTTT
TRBV3-1	TRBJ2-3	TRBD2	many	CASSNPGTTDTDTQYF	TGTGCCAGCAGCAACCCCGGGACTACCGATACAGATACGCAGTATTTT
TRBV11-3	TRBJ2-5	.	many	CASSLPTGPQYF	TGTGCCAGCAGCTTACCCACAGGGCCCCAGTACTTC
TRBV6-1	TRBJ1-1	.	many	CASSTPGVPPEAFF	TGTGCCAGCAGTACCCCAGGGGTTCCACCTGAAGCTTTCTTT
TRBV28	TRBJ1-1	.	many	CASSLLMDTEAFF	TGTGCCAGCAGTTTACTGATGGACACTGAAGCTTTCTTT
TRBV12-3/TRBV12-4	TRBJ2-1	TRBD2	few	CASRTGTSGLNEQFW	TGTGCCAGCAGAACCGGGACTAGCGGGCTCAATGAGCAGTTCTGG
TRBV12-3/TRBV12-4	TRBJ1-4	TRBD1	many	CASSRSDRGSEKLFF	TGTGCCAGCAGTCGCTCGGACAGGGGGAGTGAAAAACTGTTTTTT
TRBV6-1	TRBJ1-5	.	.	CASSLPGGAYQPQHF	TGTGCCAGCAGCCTCCCGGGGGGGGCCTATCAGCCCCAGCATTTT
TRBV12-3/TRBV12-4	TRBJ1-1	.	many	CASSESQGAFF	TGTGCCAGCAGTGAATCCCAGGGAGCTTTCTTT
TRBV29-1	TRBJ2-5	.	many	CSVRWGGSYQETQYF	TGCAGCGTTAGGTGGGGGGGCTCGTACCAAGAGACCCAGTACTTC
TRBV20-1	TRBJ2-1	.	many	CSARDLGKIYNEQFF	TGCAGTGCTAGAGATCTCGGGAAAATTTACAATGAGCAGTTCTTC
TRBV9	TRBJ2-1	.	many	CASSPEDGYNEQFF	TGTGCCAGCAGCCCTGAGGACGGATACAATGAGCAGTTCTTC
TRBV20-1	TRBJ2-7	TRBD2	many	CSGREGSYEQYF	TGCAGTGGGCGGGAGGGTTCCTACGAGCAGTACTTC